These 14 T cell receptor beta chains were all obtained from the same sample, sequenced in a study of blood T cell repertoires in COVID-19. Produced via immunoSEQ multiplex PCR; TCRdb's table is partial and in-frame only. This sample carries tens of thousands of clones, about 83% of them seen once, and the ten largest clones take about 25%. Sequencing was performed on peripheral blood. These receptors were taken from a human donor in a cohort sampled during active COVID-19.

The chain combines TRBV7-2 with TRBJ2-5; 7 bases align to TRBD2. Per the germline V gene, CDR1 is SGHTA and CDR2 is FQGNSA. V shed 6 bases and J 1 base; nucleotides not matched to a gene: 8. This CDR3 region has 15 residues. CDR3 sequence (DNA): TGTGCCAGCAGGCCGGGAGGAGGACCCCAAGAGACCCAGTACTTC. This sequence encodes CASRPGGGPQETQYF.

This chain connects TRBV5-4 to TRBJ1-6, with unresolved D. The CDR3 extends over 14 amino acids. CDR1 and CDR2 from the germline V gene are SGHNT and YYREEE (reference sequence). Trimming cost V 0 bases and J 5 bases, with 6 bases left between them. CDR3 nucleotide sequence: TGTGCCAGCAGCTTGGCTACAGATAATTCACCCCTCCACTTT. Protein sequence: CASSLATDNSPLHF.

This clone showed up just once. V is TRBV7-2 and J is TRBJ1-5; TRBD1 matches at 7 bases. V trimming: 4 bases; J trimming: 7 bases; junction bases outside the gene matches: 16. This CDR3 region has 17 residues. The V gene's germline CDR1 is SGHTA and CDR2 FQGNSA. The CDR3 DNA sequence: TGTGCCAGCAGCTCCGTTACCATGACAGGGAGCGGGCAGCCCCAGCATTTT. Translating it yields CASSSVTMTGSGQPQHF.

The chain carries TRBV19 and TRBJ1-6; no clear D gene. The germline V gene encodes CDR1 LNHDA and CDR2 SQIVND (reference sequence). Trimming cost V 1 base and J 7 bases, with 14 bases left between them. This CDR3 is built from 16 residues. The CDR3 here is CASSIGAFLENSPLHF. The CDR3 bases are TGTGCCAGTAGTATAGGGGCCTTTTTGGAAAATTCACCCCTCCACTTT.

The chain couples TRBV11-2 to TRBJ1-4; possible D gene TRBD1, 5 bases. From germline, CDR1 is SGHAT and CDR2 FQNNGV. V lost 5 bases to trimming and J lost 2 bases, with 12 bases between them. The CDR3 consists of 15 residues. In DNA, the CDR3 is TGTGCCAGCAGCCTCCTCGGGGGGACTAATGAAAAACTGTTTTTT. Translated: CASSLLGGTNEKLFF.

There are a few counts of this clone. The chain carries TRBV2 and TRBJ2-7; possible D gene TRBD2, 6 bases. The CDR3 sequence is 12 residues long. Trimming took 7 bases from V and 4 from J, leaving 11 bases between them. Germline CDR1 is SNHLY and CDR2 is FYNNEI. CDR3 sequence reads: CASKMGLYEQYF. The CDR3 DNA reads as TGTGCCAGCAAAATGGGACTTTACGAGCAGTACTTC. Combining the CDR3 with reference TRBV2 and TRBJ2-7 gives the whole variable domain EPEVTQTPSHQVTQMGQEVILRCVPISNHLYFYWYRQILGQKVEFLVSFYNNEISEKSEIFDDQFSVERPDGSNFTLKIRSTKLEDSAMYFCASKMGLYEQYFGPGTRLTVT.

This rearrangement joins TRBV5-1 to TRBJ2-7; D remains unclear. Germline V gene lookup returns CDR1 SGHRS and CDR2 YFSETQ. V was trimmed by 0 bases and J by 0 bases, leaving 16 bases between them. The CDR3 is 17 amino acids. CDR3 sequence (DNA): TGCGCCAGCAGCTTGGCCTCGGGTTTCTCAAGCTCCTACGAGCAGTACTTC. This codes for CASSLASGFSSSYEQYF.

The V gene is TRBV5-1, the J gene TRBJ2-3; TRBD2 might be the D (5 bases). V lost 0 bases and J 0 bases, leaving 11 bases between the germline ends. The CDR3 sequence is 16 residues long. Germline V gene lookup returns CDR1 SGHRS and CDR2 YFSETQ. The CDR3 DNA reads TGCGCCAGCAGCTTGGGCCTAGCCTCTAGCACAGATACGCAGTATTTT. Amino acids: CASSLGLASSTDTQYF.

This rearrangement joins TRBV19 to TRBJ2-3; 7 bases fit TRBD2. The trim removed 6 bases at V and 0 bases at J, leaving 3 bases unmatched. CDR1 is LNHDA, CDR2 SQIVND, per germline (reference sequence). The CDR3 sequence is 14 residues long. CDR3 amino acids: CASRSSGSTDTQYF. For the CDR3, the DNA is TGTGCCAGTAGGTCTAGCGGAAGCACAGATACGCAGTATTTT. The whole variable domain, filled in from reference TRBV19 and TRBJ2-3, reads DGGITQSPKYLFRKEGQNVTLSCEQNLNHDAMYWYRQDPGQGLRLIYYSQIVNDFQKGDIAEGYSVSREKKESFPLTVTSAQKNPTAFYLCASRSSGSTDTQYFGPGTRLTVL.

The chain carries TRBV6-6 and TRBJ2-5, with 7 bases lining up with TRBD1. The trim removed 5 bases at V and 5 bases at J, leaving 5 bases unmatched. CDR1 and CDR2 from the germline V gene are MNHNY and SVGAGI (reference sequence). The CDR3 spans 13 residues. For the CDR3, the DNA is TGTGCCAGCAGTAAACAGGGGTACGAGACCCAGTACTTC. Amino acids: CASSKQGYETQYF.

The chain's CDR3 is CASSQDRDSLETQYF. The CDR3, as DNA: TGTGCCAGCAGCCAGGACAGGGATAGTCTAGAGACCCAGTACTTC. This chain connects TRBV3-1 (or the pseudogene TRBV3-2) to TRBJ2-5, with 8 bases matching TRBD1. In germline, CDR1 is LGHDT, CDR2 YNNKEL (reference sequence). V lost 3 bases, J lost 4 bases, and 7 bases stayed unmatched. CDR3 length: 15 residues.

The chain carries TRBV6-5 and TRBJ2-1; 13 bases are shared with TRBD2. Germline CDR1 is MNHEY and CDR2 is SVGAGI. Trimming at V came to 11 bases and at J to 5 bases, leaving 6 bases not matched to a gene. This CDR3 is 14 amino acids long. As DNA, the CDR3 is TGTGCCGGCCGGACTAGCGGGGGAAACAATGAGCAGTTCTTC. Amino acid sequence: CAGRTSGGNNEQFF.

The chain employs TRBV3-1 (or the pseudogene TRBV3-2) and TRBJ2-3; TRBD2 agrees at 15 bases. V lost 1 base and J lost 3; bases outside the gene matches: 8. CDR1 and CDR2 (germline): LGHDT, YNNKEL (reference sequence). The CDR3 covers 19 residues. In nucleotides, the CDR3 is TGTGCCAGCAGCCAAGGCGCGAGGACTAGCGGGAGGGTAACAGATACGCAGTATTTT. The encoded protein is CASSQGARTSGRVTDTQYF.

The rearrangement joins TRBV19 to TRBJ2-5, with D possibly matching TRBD2 (7 bases). V lost 10 bases, J lost 5 bases, and 20 bases lay in between. Germline-derived CDR1 and CDR2 are LNHDA and SQIVND (reference sequence). The CDR3 is 14 residues long. Written as DNA, the CDR3 is TGTGCCACCCGTGAGGGGGGGCGCGGGGAGACCCAGTACTTC. Translated: CATREGGRGETQYF.